The TCR beta chain described here comes from a study of T-cell reconstitution after alpha-beta-depleted transplantation in children. Unique molecular identifiers were used in preparing the TCRbeta library. TCRdb processed the PCR reads anew with MiXCR; each CDR3 protein has one entry. The repertoire holds some 150,000 distinct CDR3 sequences, around 10% seen once, with 15% to 20% in the top ten. CDR3 length: 14 residues. Study results and caveats: As was reported, about two months after transplant, alpha-beta T cells came from several hundred expanded graft clones.

This clonotype was recorded a few times. Its antigen is still unknown. The input for sequencing was PBMCs, mostly from graft donor cells, taken 180 days after TCRalphabeta/CD19-depleted stem cell transplant. The rearrangement joins TRBV21-1 to TRBJ2-7; TRBD2 is the table's D call and was not checked against the DNA. TRBV21-1 is flagged as a pseudogene. This TCR came from a female patient aged 2 to 10 who had a stem cell transplant for congenital amegakaryocytic thrombocytopenia, so the T cells may come from the graft donor. The CDR3 DNA reads as TGTGCCAGCAGCGGGCTAGCGGGGCCCTACGAGCAGTACTTC. Protein sequence: CASSGLAGPYEQYF.